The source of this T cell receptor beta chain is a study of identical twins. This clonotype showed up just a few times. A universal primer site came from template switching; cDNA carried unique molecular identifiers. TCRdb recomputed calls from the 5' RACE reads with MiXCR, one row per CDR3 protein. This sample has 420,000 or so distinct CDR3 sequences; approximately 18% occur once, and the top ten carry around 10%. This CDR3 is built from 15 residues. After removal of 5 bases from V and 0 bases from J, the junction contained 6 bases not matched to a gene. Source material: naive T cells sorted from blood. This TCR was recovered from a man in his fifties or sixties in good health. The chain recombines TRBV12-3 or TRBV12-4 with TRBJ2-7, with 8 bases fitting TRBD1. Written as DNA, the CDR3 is TGTGCCAGCAGTCCACCGGGACAGGCCTCCTACGAGCAGTACTTC. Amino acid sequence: CASSPPGQASYEQYF.